A selection of T cell receptor beta chains follows, all from one sample in a study of blood T cell repertoires in COVID-19. Sequenced by immunoSEQ multiplex PCR; TCRdb stores in-frame clones only, minus some. Of under 250,000 clones in the sample, around nine tenths were seen once. Sequencing was performed on peripheral blood. The receptors originated from a man aged 55 to 70 who had recovered from COVID-19. CDR3s include the opening cysteine and the closing phenylalanine or tryptophan. A D gene is named only where the DNA matches it firmly. Part of the rows lack a size; the others show once, few, many or a class for expanded clones.

j_call	clone_size	d_call	v_call	cdr3_nt	cdr3_aa
TRBJ1-2	-	-	TRBV28	TGTGCCAGCAGTTTAGGAGGGGCAGGAGGCTACACCTTC	CASSLGGAGGYTF
TRBJ2-3	-	TRBD2	TRBV4-1	TGCGCCAGCAGCCAATCTAGCGGATACACAGATACGCAGTATTTT	CASSQSSGYTDTQYF
TRBJ2-3	-	-	TRBV2	TGTGCCAGCAGTGAAGTCGACTGGGGCACAGATACGCAGTATTTT	CASSEVDWGTDTQYF
TRBJ2-5	-	-	TRBV7-2	TGTGCCAGCACTGCACGCGGGGGCCCTCAAGAGACCCAGTACTTC	CASTARGGPQETQYF
TRBJ2-7	-	TRBD1	TRBV7-8	TGTGCCAGCATAAGGGCCAGGGGGCAGGACGAGCAGTACTTC	CASIRARGQDEQYF
TRBJ2-4	-	TRBD1	TRBV30	TGTGCCTGGAGTGACACAGGGGGCGGAGGGAACATTCAGTACTTC	CAWSDTGGGGNIQYF
TRBJ1-4	-	TRBD1	TRBV7-9	TGTGCCAGCAGCCAAGGGACAGGCCTCACGACTAATGAAAAACTGTTTTTT	CASSQGTGLTTNEKLFF
TRBJ2-1	once	-	TRBV30	TGTGCCTGGGGACGGTACAATGAGCAGTTCTTC	CAWGRYNEQFF
TRBJ2-5	-	-	TRBV5-4	TGTGCCAGCAGCTTGGTCGGTGGAGAAGAGACCCAGTACTTC	CASSLVGGEETQYF
TRBJ2-7	-	TRBD1	TRBV4-3	TGCGCCAGCAGCCTAGACAGGGGGCTATCCTACGAGCAGTACTTC	CASSLDRGLSYEQYF
TRBJ2-3	-	-	TRBV5-1	TGCGCCAGCAGCATCGGGACTCCAACAGATACGCAGTATTTT	CASSIGTPTDTQYF
TRBJ2-5	-	-	TRBV9	TGTGCCAGCAGCGTTTCCCGGGAAAGGGAGACCCAGTACTTC	CASSVSRERETQYF
TRBJ2-7	-	TRBD2	TRBV4-3	TGCGCCAGCAGCCAAACTTTAATGGCGGGAGACTCCTACGAGCAGTACTTC	CASSQTLMAGDSYEQYF
TRBJ1-2	-	TRBD1	TRBV7-3	TGTGCCAGCAGCTTAACGGACAGGGGTGACGGCTACACCTTC	CASSLTDRGDGYTF
TRBJ2-7	-	-	TRBV27	TGTGCCAGCAGCGGTTTTTCCGAGCAGTACTTC	CASSGFSEQYF
TRBJ1-1	-	TRBD1	TRBV7-8	TGTGCCAGCAGCTTGAGACAGGGGAACACTGAAGCTTTCTTT	CASSLRQGNTEAFF
TRBJ2-3	-	TRBD2	TRBV7-9	TGTGCCAGCAGCTTAGCCCTAACTAGCGGGGGGGAAGTAGATACGCAGTATTTT	CASSLALTSGGEVDTQYF
TRBJ1-3	-	TRBD1	TRBV5-6	TGTGCCAGCAGCCCCGGACAGGGAGCAAACACCATATATTTT	CASSPGQGANTIYF
TRBJ2-7	-	-	TRBV21-1	TGTGCCAGCAGCAAAGATAACAGGGATAAGGACTACGAGCAGTACTTC	CASSKDNRDKDYEQYF